This entry concerns a single T cell receptor (beta chain). This sample is part of a study of cytotoxic CD8 clonotypes in ibrutinib-treated CLL. Study-level background: Sequenced samples delivered averages of 255,043 productive templates and around 94,000 productive rearrangements.

Libraries were prepared by immunoSEQ multiplex PCR; TCRdb keeps only in-frame clonotypes and omits some of them. The table lists about 130,000 clones, around 84% of them singletons, with about 3.5% in the top ten. Germline V lookup: CDR1 MDHEN, CDR2 SYDVKM. The CDR3 is 15 residues long. Trimming removed 2 bases from V and 1 base from J, with 9 bases in between. This clonotype was sampled from a human donor with chronic lymphocytic leukemia. This specimen was PBMCs, taken after 24 months of ibrutinib treatment. The chain carries TRBV28 and TRBJ1-5; no clear D gene. The CDR3 sequence: CASSLVTGSNQPQHF. Here the CDR3 DNA reads TGTGCCAGCAGTTTAGTTACGGGGAGCAATCAGCCCCAGCATTTT.